This TCR beta chain comes out of a study of T cells after yellow fever vaccination. TCRdb reprocessed the 5' RACE reads via MiXCR and lists one record per CDR3 protein. The data contain 360,000 or so distinct CDR3 sequences, roughly 10% of them singletons. Trimming shortened V by 4 bases and J by 0 bases, and 7 bases separated the two germline ends. Germline assignment: CDR1 SEHNR and CDR2 FQNEAQ (reference sequence). The CDR3 sequence is 13 residues long. The rearrangement uses TRBV7-9 and TRBJ2-7, with no clear D. The sample consisted of PBMCs, taken on the day of the first yellow fever vaccination. The sequence was collected from a man aged 18 to 29 who received the YFV17D yellow fever vaccine. The CDR3 region is CASSSADSYEQYF. Written as DNA, the CDR3 is TGTGCCAGCAGCTCGGCAGACTCCTACGAGCAGTACTTC.